These T cell receptor beta chains were read from a single sample in a study of T cell responses to AZD1222 COVID-19 vaccine. TCRdb's table, derived via immunoSEQ multiplex PCR, lists solely in-frame clones and lacks some. Among more than 30,000 clones, over 75% were seen once, and the ten largest hold 11% to 15%. The starting material was peripheral blood, obtained 28 days after the second AZD1222 dose. The receptors were sampled from an adult who received the AZD1222 COVID-19 vaccine. CDR3s include the opening cysteine and the closing phenylalanine or tryptophan. Rows may omit the clone size; those that give it use once, few, many or a size class.

few,TRBV7-2,TRBJ1-1,CASSLWETLLNTEAFF
.,TRBV30,TRBJ1-3,CARGTGLSGNTIYF
.,TRBV12-5,TRBJ2-7,CASGFGTGGPYEQYF
.,TRBV18,TRBJ2-1,CASSPPLGRLNEQFF
.,TRBV19,TRBJ2-2,CASRTRTGGFTGELFF
.,TRBV2,TRBJ2-7,CASSPNAYEQYF
.,TRBV7-8,TRBJ2-5,CASSLGGSGQETQYF
.,TRBV7-2,TRBJ1-5,CASSLNRGVDQPQHF
.,TRBV5-1,TRBJ2-7,CASSLEGFSVREQYF
.,TRBV2,TRBJ1-1,CASSELGPGNTEAFF
.,TRBV5-1,TRBJ2-7,CASGTSGGYEQYF
.,TRBV10-2,TRBJ2-1,CASSESHRVKDEQFF
.,TRBV5-1,TRBJ2-1,CASSLSPRNEQFF
.,TRBV4-1,TRBJ1-1,CASSRDTEAFF
.,TRBV19,TRBJ2-5,CASGYVGGEGETQYF
.,TRBV6-5,TRBJ2-3,CASSYSTGGSSYTQYF
once,TRBV3-1/TRBV3-2,TRBJ2-3,CASSPNRYTQYF
.,TRBV7-9,TRBJ2-2,CASRGDTPNTGELFF
.,TRBV6-5,TRBJ2-3,CASRGTSTDTQYF
.,TRBV9,TRBJ2-7,CASSVGDRPYEQYF
.,TRBV6-2/TRBV6-3,TRBJ1-6,CASSSLRDSPLHF
.,TRBV10-3,TRBJ1-1,CAISVTGNVNTEAFF
.,TRBV7-2,TRBJ1-2,CASSLVTYGYTF
once,TRBV6-5,TRBJ1-2,CASSRGGTGGYTF
.,TRBV7-9,TRBJ2-1,CASSPKIAGGFSSYNEQFF
.,TRBV6-2/TRBV6-3,TRBJ2-2,CASSPGEWTGELFF
.,TRBV30,TRBJ2-6,CAWSGRASGANVLTF
.,TRBV7-2,TRBJ1-1,CASSLHPPGGSLTEAFF
.,TRBV2,TRBJ2-6,CASSGGGGANVLTF
.,TRBV19,TRBJ1-5,CASSIRQDLSQPQHF
.,TRBV6-6,TRBJ2-7,CASSSRGGQGGEQYF
.,TRBV29-1,TRBJ2-7,CSVTARQGSSHEQYF
.,TRBV6-5,TRBJ1-2,CASSTTSGSGYGYTF
.,TRBV7-9,TRBJ1-2,CASSIGTGSHGYTF
.,TRBV5-4,TRBJ2-7,CASSPGQGGSYEQYF
.,TRBV3-1/TRBV3-2,TRBJ1-1,CASSLPGRLAEAFF
few,TRBV4-3,TRBJ2-2,CASSQGSAGELFF
.,TRBV18,TRBJ2-7,CASSPQLEQYF
.,TRBV6-5,TRBJ1-2,CASSYSGRDYGYTF
.,TRBV3-1/TRBV3-2,TRBJ1-2,CASSQDGGIGYTF
.,TRBV28,TRBJ2-7,CASSSWGTGLVEQYF
.,TRBV6-5,TRBJ1-6,CASSRTDRDSPLHF
.,TRBV7-2,TRBJ2-3,CASSLVHGAADTQYF
.,TRBV25-1,TRBJ2-1,CASRIGGGDEQFF
once,TRBV4-2,TRBJ2-7,CASSQGGGTYEQYF
.,TRBV12-3/TRBV12-4,TRBJ2-7,CASSLGKYEQYF
once,TRBV6-2/TRBV6-3,TRBJ1-1,CASSYSPGTNTEAFF
.,TRBV19,TRBJ1-5,CASSRQGNSNQPQHF
.,TRBV11-2,TRBJ1-1,CASSLGRANTEAFF
once,TRBV5-1,TRBJ2-2,CASTMDRVGTGELFF
.,TRBV10-3,TRBJ2-5,CAINDRGLNQETQYF
.,TRBV12-3/TRBV12-4,TRBJ1-1,CASSQGGLAFF
.,TRBV30,TRBJ1-1,CAWSLGVTEAFF